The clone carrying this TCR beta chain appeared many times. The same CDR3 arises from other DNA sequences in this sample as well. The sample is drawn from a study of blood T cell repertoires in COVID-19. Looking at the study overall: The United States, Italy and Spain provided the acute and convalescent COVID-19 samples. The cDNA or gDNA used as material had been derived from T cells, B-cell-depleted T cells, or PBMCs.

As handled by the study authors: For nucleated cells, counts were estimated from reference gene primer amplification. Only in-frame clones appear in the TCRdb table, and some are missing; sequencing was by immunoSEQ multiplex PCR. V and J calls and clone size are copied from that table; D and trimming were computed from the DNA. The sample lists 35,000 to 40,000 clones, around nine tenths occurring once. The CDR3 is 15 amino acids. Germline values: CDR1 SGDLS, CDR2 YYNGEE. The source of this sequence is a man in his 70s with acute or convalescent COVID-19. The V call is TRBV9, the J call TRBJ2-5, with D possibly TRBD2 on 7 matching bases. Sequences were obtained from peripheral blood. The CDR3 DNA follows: TGTCCCCGCAGCGGAGGGGGGGGGCCCCAAGAGACCCAGTACTTC. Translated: CPRSGGGGPQETQYF.